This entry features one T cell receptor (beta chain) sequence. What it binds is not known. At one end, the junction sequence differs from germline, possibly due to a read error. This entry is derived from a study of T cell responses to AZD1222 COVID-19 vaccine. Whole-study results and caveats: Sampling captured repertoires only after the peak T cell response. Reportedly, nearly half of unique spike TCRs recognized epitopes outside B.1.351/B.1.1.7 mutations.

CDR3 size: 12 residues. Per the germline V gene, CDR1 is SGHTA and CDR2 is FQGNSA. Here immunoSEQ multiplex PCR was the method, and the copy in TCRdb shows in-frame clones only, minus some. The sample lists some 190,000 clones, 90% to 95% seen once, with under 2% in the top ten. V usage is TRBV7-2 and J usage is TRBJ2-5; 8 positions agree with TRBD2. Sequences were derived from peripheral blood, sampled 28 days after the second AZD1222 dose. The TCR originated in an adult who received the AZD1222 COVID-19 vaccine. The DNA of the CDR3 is TGTGCCAGCAGCTTAGCCAGCGGGGGACCTAACTTC. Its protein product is CASSLASGGPNF.